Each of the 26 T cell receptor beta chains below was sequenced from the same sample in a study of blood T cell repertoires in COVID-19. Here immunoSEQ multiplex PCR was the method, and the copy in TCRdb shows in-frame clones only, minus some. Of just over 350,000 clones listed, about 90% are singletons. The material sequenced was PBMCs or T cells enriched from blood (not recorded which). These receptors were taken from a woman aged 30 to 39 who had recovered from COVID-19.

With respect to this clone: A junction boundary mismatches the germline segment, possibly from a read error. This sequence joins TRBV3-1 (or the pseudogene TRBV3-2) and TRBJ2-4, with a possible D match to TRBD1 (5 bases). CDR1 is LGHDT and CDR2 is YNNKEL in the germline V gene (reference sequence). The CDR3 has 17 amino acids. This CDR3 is CAGSQNQDRLAKNIQYF. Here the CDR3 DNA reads TGTGCCGGCAGCCAGAACCAAGACAGATTAGCCAAAAACATTCAGTACTTC.

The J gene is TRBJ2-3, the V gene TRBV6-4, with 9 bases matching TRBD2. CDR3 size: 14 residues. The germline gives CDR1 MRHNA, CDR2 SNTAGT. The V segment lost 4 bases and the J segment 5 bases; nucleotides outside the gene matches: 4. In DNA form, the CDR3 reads TGTGCCAGCAGTGGCGGGGGGGCTGAAGATACGCAGTATTTT. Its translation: CASSGGGAEDTQYF.

In DNA form, the CDR3 reads TGCGCCAGCAGCCCCTCGCTCGGGTCCTTGAACACTGAAGCTTTCTTT. Its protein product is CASSPSLGSLNTEAFF. The chain employs TRBV5-1 and TRBJ1-1; D gene ambiguous. Germline values: CDR1 SGHRS, CDR2 YFSETQ. Trimming took off 4 bases at V and 0 bases at J, with 16 bases between the two ends. The CDR3 covers 16 residues.

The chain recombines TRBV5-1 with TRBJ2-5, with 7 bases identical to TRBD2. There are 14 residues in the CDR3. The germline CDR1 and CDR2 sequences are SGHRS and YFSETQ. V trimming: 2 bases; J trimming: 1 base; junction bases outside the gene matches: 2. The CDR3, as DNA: TGCGCCAGCAGCTTTAGCGGGCGCCAAGAGACCCAGTACTTC. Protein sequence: CASSFSGRQETQYF. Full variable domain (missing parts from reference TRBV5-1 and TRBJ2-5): KAGVTQTPRYLIKTRGQQVTLSCSPISGHRSVSWYQQTPGQGLQFLFEYFSETQRNKGNFPGRFSGRQFSNSRSEMNVSTLELGDSALYLCASSFSGRQETQYFGPGTRLLVL.

This CDR3 is CASSQDRDRGAERETQYF. The CDR3 bases are TGCGCCAGCAGCCAAGATCGGGACAGAGGGGCAGAAAGAGAGACCCAGTACTTC. The chain is built from TRBV4-1 and TRBJ2-5, with 7 nucleotides matching TRBD1. The CDR3 has 18 amino acids. CDR1 is MGHRA, CDR2 YSYEKL, per germline. The ends lost 0 bases at V and 4 bases at J; junction bases unmatched: 14.

CDR3 nucleotide sequence: TGTGCCACCGGGGGGTTAGCGGGAGAGGACACCGGGGAGCTGTTTTTT. Its translation is CATGGLAGEDTGELFF. The chain joins TRBV24-1 to TRBJ2-2; 9 bases match TRBD2. This CDR3 region has 16 residues. Germline CDR1 KGHDR, CDR2 SFDVKD. Trimming removed 9 bases from V and 3 bases from J; junction bases left unmatched: 10.

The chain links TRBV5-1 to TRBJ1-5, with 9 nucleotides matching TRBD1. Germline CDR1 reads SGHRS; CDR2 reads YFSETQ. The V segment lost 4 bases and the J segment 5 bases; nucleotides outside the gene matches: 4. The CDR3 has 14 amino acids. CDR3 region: CASSRDRVDQPQHF. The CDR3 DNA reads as TGCGCCAGCAGCCGGGACAGGGTGGATCAGCCCCAGCATTTT.

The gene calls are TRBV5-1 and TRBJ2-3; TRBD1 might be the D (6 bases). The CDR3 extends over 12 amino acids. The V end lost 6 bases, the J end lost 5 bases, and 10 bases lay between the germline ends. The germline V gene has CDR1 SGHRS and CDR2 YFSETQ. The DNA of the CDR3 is TGCGCCAGCACCCCAGGGGAAGATACGCAGTATTTT. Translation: CASTPGEDTQYF.

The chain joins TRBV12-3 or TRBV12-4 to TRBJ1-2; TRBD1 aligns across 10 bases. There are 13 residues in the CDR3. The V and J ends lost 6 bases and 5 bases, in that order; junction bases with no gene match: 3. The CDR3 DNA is TGTGCCAGCAGCCCGGGACAGGGGTATGGCTACACCTTC. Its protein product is CASSPGQGYGYTF.

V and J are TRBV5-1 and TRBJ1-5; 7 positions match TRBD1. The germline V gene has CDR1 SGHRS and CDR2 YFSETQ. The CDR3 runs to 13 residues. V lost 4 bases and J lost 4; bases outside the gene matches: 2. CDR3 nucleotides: TGCGCCAGCAGCCGACAGGGAAATCAGCCCCAGCATTTT. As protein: CASSRQGNQPQHF.

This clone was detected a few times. This CDR3 is CASRIEGSYEQYF. The CDR3 DNA follows: TGTGCCAGCAGGATCGAGGGCTCCTACGAGCAGTACTTC. The genes are TRBV12-3 or TRBV12-4 and TRBJ2-7; D is perhaps TRBD2 (5 bases). CDR3 length: 13 residues. V was shortened by 6 bases and J by 0 bases, with 9 bases between the two germline ends.

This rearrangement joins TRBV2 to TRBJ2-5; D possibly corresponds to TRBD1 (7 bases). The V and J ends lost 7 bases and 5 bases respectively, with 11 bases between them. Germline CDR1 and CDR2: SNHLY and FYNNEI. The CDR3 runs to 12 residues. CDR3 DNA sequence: TGTGCCAGCAAGCAGGGGGGCGAGACCCAGTACTTC. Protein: CASKQGGETQYF.

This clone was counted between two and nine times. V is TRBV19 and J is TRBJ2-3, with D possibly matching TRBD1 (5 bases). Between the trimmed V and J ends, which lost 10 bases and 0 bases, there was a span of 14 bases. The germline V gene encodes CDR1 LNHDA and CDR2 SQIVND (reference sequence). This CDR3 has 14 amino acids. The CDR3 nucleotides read TGTGCCACCCAGGATGGGGCGAGCACAGATACGCAGTATTTT. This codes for CATQDGASTDTQYF.

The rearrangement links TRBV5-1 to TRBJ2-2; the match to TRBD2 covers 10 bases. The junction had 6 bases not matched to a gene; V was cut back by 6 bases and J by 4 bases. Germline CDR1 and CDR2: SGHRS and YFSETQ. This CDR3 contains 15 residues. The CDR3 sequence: CASTLAGAGTGELFF. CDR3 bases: TGCGCCAGCACGCTAGCGGGAGCGGGCACCGGGGAGCTGTTTTTT.

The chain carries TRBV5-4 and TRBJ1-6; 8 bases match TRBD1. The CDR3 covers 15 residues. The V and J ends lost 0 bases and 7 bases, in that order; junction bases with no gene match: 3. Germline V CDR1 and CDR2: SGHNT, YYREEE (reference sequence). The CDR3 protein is CASSLETGENSPLHF. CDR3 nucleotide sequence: TGTGCCAGCAGCTTGGAGACAGGGGAAAATTCACCCCTCCACTTT.

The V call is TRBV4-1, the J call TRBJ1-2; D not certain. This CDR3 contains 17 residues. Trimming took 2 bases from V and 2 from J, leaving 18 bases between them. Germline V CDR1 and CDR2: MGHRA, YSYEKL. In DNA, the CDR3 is TGCGCCAGCAGCCAAAATTTCATCCGAGAGCTAAACTATGGCTACACCTTC. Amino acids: CASSQNFIRELNYGYTF.

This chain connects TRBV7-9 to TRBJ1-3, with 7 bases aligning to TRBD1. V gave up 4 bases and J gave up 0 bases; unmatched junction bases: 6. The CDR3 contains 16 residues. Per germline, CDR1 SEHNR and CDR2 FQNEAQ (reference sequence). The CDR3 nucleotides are TGTGCCAGCAGCTCTCAGGGGGTTTTCTCTGGAAACACCATATATTTT. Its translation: CASSSQGVFSGNTIYF.

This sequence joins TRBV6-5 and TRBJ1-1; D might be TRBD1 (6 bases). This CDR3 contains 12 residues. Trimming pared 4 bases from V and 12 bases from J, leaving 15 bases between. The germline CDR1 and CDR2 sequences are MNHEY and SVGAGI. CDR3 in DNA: TGTGCCAGCAGTTCCCCAGGGACAAATACTTTCTTT. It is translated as CASSSPGTNTFF.

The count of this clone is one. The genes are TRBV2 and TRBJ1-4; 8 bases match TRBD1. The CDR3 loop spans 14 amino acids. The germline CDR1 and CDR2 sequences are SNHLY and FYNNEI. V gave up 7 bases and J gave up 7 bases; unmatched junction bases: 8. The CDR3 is CASIDGQGREKLFF. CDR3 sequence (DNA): TGTGCCAGCATCGACGGACAGGGCCGTGAAAAACTGTTTTTT. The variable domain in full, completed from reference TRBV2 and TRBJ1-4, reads EPEVTQTPSHQVTQMGQEVILRCVPISNHLYFYWYRQILGQKVEFLVSFYNNEISEKSEIFDDQFSVERPDGSNFTLKIRSTKLEDSAMYFCASIDGQGREKLFFGSGTQLSVL.

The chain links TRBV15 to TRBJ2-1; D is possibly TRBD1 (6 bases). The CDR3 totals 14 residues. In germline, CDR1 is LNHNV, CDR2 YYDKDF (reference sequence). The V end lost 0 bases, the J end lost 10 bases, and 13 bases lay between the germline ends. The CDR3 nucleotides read TGTGCCACCAGCAGAGATCAGTGGGGGACAGAGCAGTTCTTC. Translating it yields CATSRDQWGTEQFF.

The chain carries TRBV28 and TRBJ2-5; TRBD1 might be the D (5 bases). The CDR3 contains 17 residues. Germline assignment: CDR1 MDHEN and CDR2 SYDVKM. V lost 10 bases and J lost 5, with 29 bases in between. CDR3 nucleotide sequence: TGTGCCACCCTCACCCCAATGGGGCCCGCACGGTCGGAGACCCAGTACTTC. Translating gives CATLTPMGPARSETQYF.

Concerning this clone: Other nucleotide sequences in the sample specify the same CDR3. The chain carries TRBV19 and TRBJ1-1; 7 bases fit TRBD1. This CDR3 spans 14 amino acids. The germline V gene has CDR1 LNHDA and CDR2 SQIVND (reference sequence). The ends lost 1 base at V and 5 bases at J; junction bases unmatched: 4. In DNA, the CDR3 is TGTGCCAGTAGTATAGGAGGGGGCAATACTGAAGCTTTCTTT. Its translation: CASSIGGGNTEAFF.

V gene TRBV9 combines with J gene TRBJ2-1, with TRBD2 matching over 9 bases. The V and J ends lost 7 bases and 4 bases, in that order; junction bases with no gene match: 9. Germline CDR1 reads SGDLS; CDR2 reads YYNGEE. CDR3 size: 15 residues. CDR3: CASGGGGARYNEQFF. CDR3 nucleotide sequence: TGTGCCAGCGGAGGCGGGGGGGCCAGGTACAATGAGCAGTTCTTC.

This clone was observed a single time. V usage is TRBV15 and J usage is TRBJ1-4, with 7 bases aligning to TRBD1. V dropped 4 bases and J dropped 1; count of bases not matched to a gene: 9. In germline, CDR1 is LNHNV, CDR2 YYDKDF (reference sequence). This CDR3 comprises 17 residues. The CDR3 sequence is CATSTRRGGITNEKLFF. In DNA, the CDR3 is TGTGCCACCAGCACCCGGCGAGGGGGCATAACTAATGAAAAACTGTTTTTT.

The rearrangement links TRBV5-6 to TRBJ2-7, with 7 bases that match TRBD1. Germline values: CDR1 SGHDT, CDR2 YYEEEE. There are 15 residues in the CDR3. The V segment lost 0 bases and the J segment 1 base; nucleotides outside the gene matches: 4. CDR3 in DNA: TGTGCCAGCAGCTTGGGACAGGGCGCATCCTACGAGCAGTACTTC. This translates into CASSLGQGASYEQYF.

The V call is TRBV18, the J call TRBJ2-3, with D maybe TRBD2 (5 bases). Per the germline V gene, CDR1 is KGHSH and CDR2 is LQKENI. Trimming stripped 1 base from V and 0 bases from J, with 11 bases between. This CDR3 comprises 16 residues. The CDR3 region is CASSPRSSGSTDTQYF. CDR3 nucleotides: TGTGCCAGCTCACCACGGTCTTCGGGGAGCACAGATACGCAGTATTTT.